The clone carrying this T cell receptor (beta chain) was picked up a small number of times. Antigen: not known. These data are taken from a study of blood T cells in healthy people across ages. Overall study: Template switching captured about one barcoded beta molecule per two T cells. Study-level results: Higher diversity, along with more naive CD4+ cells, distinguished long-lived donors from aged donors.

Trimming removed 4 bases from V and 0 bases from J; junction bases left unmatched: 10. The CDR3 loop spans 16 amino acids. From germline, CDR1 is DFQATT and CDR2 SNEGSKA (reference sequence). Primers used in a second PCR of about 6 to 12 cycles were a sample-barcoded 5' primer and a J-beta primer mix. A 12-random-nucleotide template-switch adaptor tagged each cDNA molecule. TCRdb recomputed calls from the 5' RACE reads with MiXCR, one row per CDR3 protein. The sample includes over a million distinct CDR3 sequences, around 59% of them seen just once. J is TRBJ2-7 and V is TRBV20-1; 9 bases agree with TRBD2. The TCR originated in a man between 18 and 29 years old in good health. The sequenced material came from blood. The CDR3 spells CSATPLGSGGSYEQYF. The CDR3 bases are TGCAGTGCTACCCCCTTGGGTAGCGGGGGCTCCTACGAGCAGTACTTC.